This T cell receptor beta chain comes out of a study of CD8+ T cells in alopecia areata. Study-wide results and limits: An increase in clonality over normal scalp was evident in lesional scalp, especially alopecia totalis/universalis.

Per the germline V gene, CDR1 is MNHEY and CDR2 is SVGAGI. V shed 2 bases, J shed 2 bases, and the junction held 2 bases outside the gene matches. The CDR3 spans 15 residues. As to this clone: Its antigen is not known.

Following extraction, RNA underwent reverse transcription to cDNA, which served as the sequencing template. Sequenced by immunoSEQ multiplex PCR; TCRdb stores in-frame clones only, minus some. The repertoire consists of about 120,000 clones, with 55% to 65% occurring once and the leading ten covering approximately 2.6%. PBMCs were stained for CD3, CD4 and CD8, and CD4+ and CD8+ T cells were sorted. The sequenced sample was CD4+ T cells sorted from blood. The chain links TRBV6-5 to TRBJ2-1, with 8 bases aligning to TRBD2. The clonotype was recovered from a human donor in good health. CDR3: CASSYGRGAYNEQFF. In DNA, the CDR3 is TGTGCCAGCAGTTACGGGCGGGGGGCCTACAATGAGCAGTTCTTC.